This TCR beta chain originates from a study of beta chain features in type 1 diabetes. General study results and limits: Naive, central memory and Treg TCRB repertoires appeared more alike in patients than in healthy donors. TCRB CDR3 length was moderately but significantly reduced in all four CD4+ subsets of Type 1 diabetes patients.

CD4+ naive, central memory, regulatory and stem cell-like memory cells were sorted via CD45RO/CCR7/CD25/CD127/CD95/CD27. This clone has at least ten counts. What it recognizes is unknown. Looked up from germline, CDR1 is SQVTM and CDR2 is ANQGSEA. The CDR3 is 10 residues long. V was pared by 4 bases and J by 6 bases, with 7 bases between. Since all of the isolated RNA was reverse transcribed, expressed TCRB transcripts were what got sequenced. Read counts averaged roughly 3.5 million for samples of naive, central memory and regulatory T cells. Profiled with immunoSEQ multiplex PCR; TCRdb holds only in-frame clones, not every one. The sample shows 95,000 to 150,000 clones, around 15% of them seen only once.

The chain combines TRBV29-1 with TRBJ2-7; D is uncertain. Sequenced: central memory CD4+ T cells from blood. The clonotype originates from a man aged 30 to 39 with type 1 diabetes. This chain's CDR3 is CSVATAEQYF. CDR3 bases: TGCAGCGTTGCAACCGCCGAGCAGTACTTC.